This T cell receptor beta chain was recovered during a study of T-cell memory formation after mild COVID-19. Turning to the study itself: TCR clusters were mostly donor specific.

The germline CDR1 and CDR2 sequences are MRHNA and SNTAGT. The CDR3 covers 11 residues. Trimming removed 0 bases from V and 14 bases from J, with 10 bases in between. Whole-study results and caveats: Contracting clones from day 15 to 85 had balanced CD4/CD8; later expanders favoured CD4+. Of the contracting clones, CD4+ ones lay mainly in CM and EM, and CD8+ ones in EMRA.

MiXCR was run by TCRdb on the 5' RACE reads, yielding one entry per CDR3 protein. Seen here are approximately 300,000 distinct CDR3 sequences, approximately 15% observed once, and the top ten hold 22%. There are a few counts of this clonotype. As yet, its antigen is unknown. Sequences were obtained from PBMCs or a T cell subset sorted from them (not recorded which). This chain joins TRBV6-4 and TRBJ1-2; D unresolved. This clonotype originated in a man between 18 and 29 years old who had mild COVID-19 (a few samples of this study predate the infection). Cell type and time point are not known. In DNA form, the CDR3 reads TGTGCCAGCAGTGACTCGACGGCTCTAACCTTC. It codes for CASSDSTALTF.